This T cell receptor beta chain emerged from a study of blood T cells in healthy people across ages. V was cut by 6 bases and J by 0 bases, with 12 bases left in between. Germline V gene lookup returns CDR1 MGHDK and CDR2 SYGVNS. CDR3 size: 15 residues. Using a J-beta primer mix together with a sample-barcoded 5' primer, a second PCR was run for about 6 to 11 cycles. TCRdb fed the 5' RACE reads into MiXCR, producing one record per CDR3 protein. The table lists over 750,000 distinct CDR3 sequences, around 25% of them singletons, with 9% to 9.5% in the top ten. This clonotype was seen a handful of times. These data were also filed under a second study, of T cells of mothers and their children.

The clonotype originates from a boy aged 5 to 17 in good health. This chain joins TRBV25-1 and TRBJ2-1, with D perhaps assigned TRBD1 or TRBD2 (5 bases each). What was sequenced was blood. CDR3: CASSRYGGSYNEQFF. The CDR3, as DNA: TGTGCCAGCAGCCGGTATGGGGGCTCCTACAATGAGCAGTTCTTC.